A selection of T cell receptor beta chains follows, all from one sample in a study of T cell responses to AZD1222 COVID-19 vaccine. Sequenced by immunoSEQ multiplex PCR; TCRdb stores in-frame clones only, minus some. The data contain 75,000 to 80,000 clones, over 60% of them singletons. The material was peripheral blood, obtained 28 days after the second dose of the MenACWY control vaccine. The receptors derive from an adult who received the MenACWY meningococcal vaccine as a control. Both conserved end residues are part of each CDR3. The order of the fields is D gene, V gene, J gene, clone size, CDR3 DNA, CDR3 protein. The D gene is left open where the match is weak. Expanded clones are given a class, and other clones once, few, many or no size at all.

TRBD1	TRBV6-6	TRBJ1-2	NA	TGTGCCAGCACCTCACAGGGGGCAGGTGGCTATGGCTACACCTTC	CASTSQGAGGYGYTF
NA	TRBV29-1	TRBJ2-1	few	TGCAGCGCCGTCCAAAGCTACTCCTACAATGAGCAGTTCTTC	CSAVQSYSYNEQFF
TRBD2	TRBV6-5	TRBJ2-7	NA	TGTGCCAGCAGTTTTGAGGCGGGACTAACCTTAAGAGAGCAGTACTTC	CASSFEAGLTLREQYF
NA	TRBV4-2	TRBJ2-2	medium-sized	TGTGCCAGCAGCCATCCCGAGACAGAAACCGGGGAGCTGTTTTTT	CASSHPETETGELFF
NA	TRBV6-6	TRBJ1-5	NA	TGTGCCAGCAATTTCGAGAAAAGCAATCAGCCCCAGCATTTT	CASNFEKSNQPQHF
TRBD2	TRBV5-6	TRBJ2-5	NA	TGTGCCAGCAGCTTGCTCCTAGCGGGAGCTCCGACCCAGTACTTC	CASSLLLAGAPTQYF
NA	TRBV3-1/TRBV3-2	TRBJ1-2	NA	TGTGCCAGCAGCCAAGATGGCAGCAGCTACACCTTC	CASSQDGSSYTF
TRBD1	TRBV5-1	TRBJ1-1	NA	TGCGCCAGCAGCAGCGAGGACAGGAGGAACACTGAAGCTTTCTTT	CASSSEDRRNTEAFF
TRBD2	TRBV11-2	TRBJ2-3	NA	TGTGCCAGCAGCTTGGGGCTAGCGGGGATGGGGGATACGCAGTATTTT	CASSLGLAGMGDTQYF
TRBD2	TRBV4-1	TRBJ2-1	NA	TGCGCCAGCAGCCAGACTAGCGGGGGGCATGGGGGTGAGCAGTTCTTC	CASSQTSGGHGGEQFF
NA	TRBV7-3	TRBJ2-2	NA	TGTGCCAGCAGCCGGCAGGGTGGGGTGAACACCGGGGAGCTGTTTTTT	CASSRQGGVNTGELFF
NA	TRBV5-1	TRBJ2-7	NA	TGCGCCAGCAAGGCGGGGACTCTCAACTACGAGCAGTACTTC	CASKAGTLNYEQYF
NA	TRBV6-5	TRBJ1-2	NA	TGTGCCAGCAAACTCTCTAACTATGGCTACACCTTC	CASKLSNYGYTF
NA	TRBV28	TRBJ2-1	NA	TGTGCCAGCAGTTTAGGGACTTCCCACTCCTACAATGAGCAGTTCTTC	CASSLGTSHSYNEQFF
NA	TRBV12-3/TRBV12-4	TRBJ2-1	few	TGTGCCAGCAGTGCGGTGGGTGAGCAGTTCTTC	CASSAVGEQFF
TRBD1	TRBV7-9	TRBJ2-2	NA	TGTGCCAGCAGCCCCTCTGACAGGGCCGGGGAGCTGTTTTTT	CASSPSDRAGELFF
TRBD2	TRBV3-1/TRBV3-2	TRBJ2-3	NA	TGTGCCAGCAGCCCAAGTCGTCGCAGTCGGGGGGGATCCACAGATACGCAGTATTTT	CASSPSRRSRGGSTDTQYF
NA	TRBV7-6	TRBJ2-7	NA	TGTGCCAGCAGCCCAGGGGTCCGGACGGGTTCCTACGAGCAGTACTTC	CASSPGVRTGSYEQYF
NA	TRBV6-6	TRBJ1-5	NA	TGTGCCAGCAGCTTCGCCCCGAATCAGCCCCAGCATTTT	CASSFAPNQPQHF